Below, 18 T cell receptor beta chains from the same sample are listed, as sequenced in a study of radiation and T cells in renal cell carcinoma (dated by TCRdb to the early 2020s). The library was produced with the immunoSEQ multiplex PCR assay. TCRdb limited this immuneACCESS table to in-frame rearrangements with V and J called. A share of clones is missing; checked studies link under half to unresolved V genes, and the rest is unexplained. The sample yields about 150,000 clones; about 87% were counted once. The top ten constitute around 13% of the sample. This specimen's time point label, per the study, means: blood 2 weeks post-SBRT. The treatment or condition label on this specimen signifies: 15 Gy SBRT to primary tumor, nephrectomy 4 weeks later. Sample: blood, taken from a patient whose treatment included radiotherapy and nephrectomy. The source of these receptors is a woman in her forties or fifties with renal cell carcinoma.

CDR3 nucleotides: TGCGCCAGCAGCGCCACTAGCGGGGCCGACGAGCAGTACTTC. As protein: CASSATSGADEQYF. The chain couples TRBV5-1 to TRBJ2-7; 10 bases map to TRBD2. Trimming cost V 4 bases and J 5 bases; bases outside gene matches: 6. Per germline, CDR1 SGHRS and CDR2 YFSETQ. The CDR3 loop spans 14 amino acids.

This chain connects TRBV19 to TRBJ1-2, with 10 bases fitting TRBD1. This CDR3 contains 17 residues. CDR1 and CDR2 from the germline V gene are LNHDA and SQIVND (reference sequence). With V trimmed by 6 bases and J by 4 bases, 14 bases remained unmatched. The CDR3 here is CASSRRVRQGATYGYTF. CDR3 sequence (DNA): TGTGCCAGTAGCAGACGGGTCCGACAGGGGGCAACCTATGGCTACACCTTC.

V is TRBV14 and J is TRBJ1-3; unclear D gene. Germline assignment: CDR1 SGHDN and CDR2 FVKESK. V gave up 4 bases and J gave up 4 bases, with 8 bases separating them. The CDR3 loop spans 13 amino acids. CDR3 sequence (DNA): TGTGCCAGCAGCCGGGAAATCGGAAACACCATATATTTT. Protein product: CASSREIGNTIYF.

The chain carries TRBV6-6 and TRBJ1-1; D is undetermined. Germline-derived CDR1 and CDR2 are MNHNY and SVGAGI (reference sequence). V was pared by 0 bases and J by 0 bases, with 5 bases between. CDR3 length equals 14 residues. CDR3 nucleotides: TGTGCCAGCAGTTACTCGGTGATGAACACTGAAGCTTTCTTT. Protein product: CASSYSVMNTEAFF.

The chain couples TRBV18 to TRBJ2-7; D is uncertain. The CDR3 has 15 amino acids. V was cut by 0 bases and J by 7 bases, with 16 bases left in between. Germline lookup yields CDR1 KGHSH and CDR2 LQKENI. CDR3 sequence: CASSPPERRAREQYF. The CDR3 nucleotides are TGTGCCAGCTCACCACCGGAAAGAAGGGCACGGGAGCAGTACTTC.

This clone was seen a single time. The chain combines TRBV10-3 with TRBJ1-1, with TRBD1 identical over 8 bases. Germline-derived CDR1 and CDR2 are ENHRY and SYGVKD. The CDR3 is made up of 17 amino acids. The junction had 13 bases not matched to a gene; V was cut back by 2 bases and J by 5 bases. The CDR3 region is CAISEPAPGQASTEAFF. As DNA, the CDR3 is TGTGCCATCAGTGAGCCGGCTCCGGGACAGGCCTCTACTGAAGCTTTCTTT.

The chain combines TRBV27 with TRBJ1-4; D remains ambiguous. CDR3 length equals 14 residues. V was clipped by 5 bases and J by 0 bases, with 7 bases between them. Per the germline V gene, CDR1 is MNHEY and CDR2 is SMNVEV (reference sequence). The CDR3 DNA reads TGTGCCAGCAGTGCAGACCCAACTAATGAAAAACTGTTTTTT. Translating it yields CASSADPTNEKLFF.

This rearrangement joins TRBV6-1 to TRBJ2-7; weak D call: TRBD1 (6 bases). From germline, CDR1 is MNHNS and CDR2 SASEGT. The CDR3 runs to 13 residues. V lost 6 bases and J lost 3, with 12 bases in between. The CDR3, as DNA: TGTGCCAGCAGACGCAACAGGGACTACGAGCAGTACTTC. Encoded protein: CASRRNRDYEQYF.

The chain couples TRBV18 to TRBJ2-7, with unresolved D. Trimming shortened V by 5 bases and J by 7 bases, and 12 bases separated the two germline ends. In germline, CDR1 is KGHSH, CDR2 LQKENI. The CDR3 runs to 12 residues. The CDR3 protein is CASSTTSQEQYF. The CDR3 DNA is TGTGCCAGCTCAACAACCTCTCAAGAGCAGTACTTC.

The chain has TRBV7-9 and TRBJ1-6; 7 positions match TRBD1. The germline V gene encodes CDR1 SEHNR and CDR2 FQNEAQ (reference sequence). J was trimmed by 7 bases and V by 1 base; bases with no gene match: 7. CDR3 length: 16 residues. CDR3 sequence reads: CASSLGYRGRNSPLHF. As DNA, the CDR3 is TGTGCCAGCAGCTTAGGTTACAGGGGTAGGAATTCACCCCTCCACTTT.

The rearrangement joins TRBV7-2 to TRBJ2-7; D possibly corresponds to TRBD2 (5 bases). Trimming pared 4 bases from V and 7 bases from J, leaving 17 bases between. The germline V gene has CDR1 SGHTA and CDR2 FQGNSA. The CDR3 runs to 14 residues. The CDR3 protein is CASSSMASFREQYF. The CDR3 DNA follows: TGTGCCAGCAGCTCTATGGCTAGCTTCCGGGAGCAGTACTTC.

The V and J genes are TRBV5-6 and TRBJ2-1; no clear D gene. The CDR3 sequence is 11 residues long. Trimming removed 4 bases from V and 6 bases from J, with 5 bases in between. Germline lookup yields CDR1 SGHDT and CDR2 YYEEEE. The CDR3 region is CASSGANEQFF. Here the CDR3 DNA reads TGTGCCAGCAGCGGAGCCAATGAGCAGTTCTTC.

The chain employs TRBV9 and TRBJ1-2, with D possibly being TRBD1 (5 bases). CDR1 SGDLS and CDR2 YYNGEE come from the germline V gene. V lost 4 bases and J lost 5, with 18 bases in between. The CDR3 contains 15 residues. This CDR3 is CASSPRQSRGYGYTF. CDR3 nucleotide sequence: TGTGCCAGCAGCCCCCGACAGTCGAGAGGGTATGGCTACACCTTC.

This clone was seen a single time. The rearrangement joins TRBV6-5 to TRBJ2-3; a weak D match, TRBD1 (6 bases). The germline V and J ends were trimmed by 8 bases and 3 bases, with 15 bases remaining between them. The CDR3 contains 14 residues. Germline V gene sequence: CDR1 MNHEY, CDR2 SVGAGI. Here the CDR3 DNA reads TGTGCCAGCCGTCGGGACACAGCAACAGATACGCAGTATTTT. Its protein is CASRRDTATDTQYF.

This chain connects TRBV4-1 to TRBJ1-5; D unresolved. CDR3 length: 17 amino acids. The V gene lost 0 bases and the J gene lost 0 bases, with 12 bases spanning the gap. From germline, CDR1 is MGHRA and CDR2 YSYEKL. The DNA for the CDR3 is TGCGCCAGCAGCCAAGATATGATTACTTATAGCAATCAGCCCCAGCATTTT. Protein sequence: CASSQDMITYSNQPQHF.

This clone has only a few counts. This rearrangement joins TRBV4-2 to TRBJ1-1; D possibly corresponds to TRBD1 (6 bases). From germline, CDR1 is LGHNA and CDR2 YNFKEQ. V was pared by 6 bases and J by 0 bases, with 17 bases between. The CDR3 totals 16 residues. The CDR3 bases are TGTGCCAGCAGACTCCTTGACCAGGGGCTGAACACTGAAGCTTTCTTT. Protein: CASRLLDQGLNTEAFF.

The rearrangement joins TRBV5-4 to TRBJ2-7; D tentatively fits TRBD1 or TRBD2 (6 bases each). The V gene's germline CDR1 is SGHNT and CDR2 YYREEE (reference sequence). The CDR3 extends over 14 amino acids. V lost 1 base and J 3 bases, leaving 11 bases between the germline ends. The CDR3 coding sequence is TGTGCCAGCAGCTTGCAAGGGGGAGGCTACGAGCAGTACTTC. Its protein product is CASSLQGGGYEQYF.

The chain joins TRBV30 to TRBJ2-7, with D possibly TRBD2 on 5 matching bases. Trimming took 5 bases from V and 5 from J, leaving 16 bases between them. Germline V lookup: CDR1 GTSNPN, CDR2 SVGIG (reference sequence). This CDR3 comprises 13 residues. CDR3 sequence (DNA): TGTGCCTGGTGTTTGGGAGTTGGAAACGAGCAGTACTTC. Translating it yields CAWCLGVGNEQYF.